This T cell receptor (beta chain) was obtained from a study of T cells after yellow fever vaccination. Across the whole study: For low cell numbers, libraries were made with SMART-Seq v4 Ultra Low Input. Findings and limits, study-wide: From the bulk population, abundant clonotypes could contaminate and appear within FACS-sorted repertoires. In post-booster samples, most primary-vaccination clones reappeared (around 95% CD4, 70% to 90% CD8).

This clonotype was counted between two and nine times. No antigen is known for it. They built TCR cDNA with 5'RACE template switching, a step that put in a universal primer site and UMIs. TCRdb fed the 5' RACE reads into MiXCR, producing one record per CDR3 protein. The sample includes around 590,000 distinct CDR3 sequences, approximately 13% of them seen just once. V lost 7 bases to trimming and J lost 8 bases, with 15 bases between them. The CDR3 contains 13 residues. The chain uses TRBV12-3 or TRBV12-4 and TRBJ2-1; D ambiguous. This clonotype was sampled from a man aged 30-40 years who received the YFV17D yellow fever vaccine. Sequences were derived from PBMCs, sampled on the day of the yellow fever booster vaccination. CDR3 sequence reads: CASIKGGKDEQFF. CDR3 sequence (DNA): TGTGCCAGCATCAAGGGCGGTAAAGATGAGCAGTTCTTC.